This entry concerns a single T cell receptor beta chain. Its antigen is as yet unknown. The germline V gene encodes CDR1 LGHNA and CDR2 YNFKEQ. The CDR3 has 14 residues. Deletions cut 1 base from V and 11 bases from J, with 17 bases between. The entry originates in a study of OX40 agonist ivuxolimab in advanced cancers. About the study: Hepatocellular carcinoma, melanoma, renal cell or head and neck cancer affected the dose-escalation patients. Partial responses were achieved by three patients: one hepatocellular carcinoma, two cutaneous melanoma.

Profiled with immunoSEQ multiplex PCR; TCRdb holds only in-frame clones, not every one. The profile covers 77,000 or so clones, with 75% to 85% appearing a single time and about 5.4% taken by the ten largest. Overall study results and limits: Antigen specificity remained undetermined for the expanded peripheral T cells.

The chain employs TRBV4-2 and TRBJ1-1; no reliable D call. The sequence came from an adult with an advanced solid tumor such as melanoma, head and neck, liver or kidney cancer. The sample in question was CD4+ or CD8+ T cells sorted from blood, obtained in a trial of the OX40 agonist ivuxolimab. The CDR3 here is CASSQVPGLSGAFF. The CDR3 DNA is TGTGCCAGCAGCCAAGTTCCGGGCCTCTCTGGGGCTTTCTTT.